This T cell receptor beta chain comes out of a study of neoadjuvant nivolumab and ipilimumab in lung cancer. CDR3 length equals 19 residues. Germline trimming cut 3 bases from V and 0 bases from J; bases unmatched to any gene: 9. Germline loops: CDR1 MGHRA, CDR2 YSYEKL. Generated by immunoSEQ multiplex PCR, the TCRdb table keeps only in-frame clones and is missing some. The table lists 25,000 or so clones, approximately 83% of them singletons. The starting material was tumor tissue, obtained after neoadjuvant nivolumab, alone or with ipilimumab, at or shortly before surgery. The chain is built from TRBV4-1 and TRBJ2-2; TRBD2 agrees at 11 bases. The sequence came from an adult with non-small cell lung cancer. CDR3 DNA sequence: TGCGCCAGCAGCCAGGAGGTTGTGACTAGCGGGGCGAACACCGGGGAGCTGTTTTTT. Its protein product is CASSQEVVTSGANTGELFF.